The present entry profiles one TCR beta chain with its context. The data were obtained in a study of neurological immune-mediated disorders. With 10-nucleotide random UMIs, 5'RACE was used to make the cDNA. Using its own MiXCR run on the 5' RACE reads, TCRdb lists one record per CDR3 protein. The table records roughly 66,000 distinct CDR3 sequences, approximately 4.6% of them present only once. Unsorted libraries came from 2 million PBMCs stored at -80 °C. This TCR was sampled from a woman in her seventies with multiple sclerosis. Material: PBMCs.

CDR3 sequence (DNA): TGTGCCAGCAGAGGGCAGGGGACTAGCGCCTCAAGCTCCTACAATGAGCAGTTCTTC. It translates to CASRGQGTSASSSYNEQFF. The J gene is TRBJ2-1, the V gene TRBV6-5, with TRBD2 matching over 10 bases. The germline V gene has CDR1 MNHEY and CDR2 SVGAGI. The junction had 14 bases not matched to a gene; V was cut back by 6 bases and J by 0 bases. The CDR3 consists of 19 residues.